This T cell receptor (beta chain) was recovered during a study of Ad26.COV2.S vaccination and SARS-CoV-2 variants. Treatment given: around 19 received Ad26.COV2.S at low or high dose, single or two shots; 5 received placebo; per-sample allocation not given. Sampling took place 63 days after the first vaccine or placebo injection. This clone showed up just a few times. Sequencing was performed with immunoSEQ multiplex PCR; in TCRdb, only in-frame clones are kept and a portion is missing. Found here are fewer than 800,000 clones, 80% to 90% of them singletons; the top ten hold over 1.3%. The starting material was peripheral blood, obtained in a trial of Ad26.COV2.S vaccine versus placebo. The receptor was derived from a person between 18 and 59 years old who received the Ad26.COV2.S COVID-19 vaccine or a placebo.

The CDR3 DNA is TGTGCCTGGAGTGCCACCGGGACTAGGTTCTTC. As protein: CAWSATGTRFF. This chain links TRBV30 with TRBJ2-1; 8 bases line up with TRBD2. The germline gives CDR1 GTSNPN, CDR2 SVGIG (reference sequence). The CDR3 has 11 residues. V shed 1 base and J 15 bases; nucleotides not matched to a gene: 5.